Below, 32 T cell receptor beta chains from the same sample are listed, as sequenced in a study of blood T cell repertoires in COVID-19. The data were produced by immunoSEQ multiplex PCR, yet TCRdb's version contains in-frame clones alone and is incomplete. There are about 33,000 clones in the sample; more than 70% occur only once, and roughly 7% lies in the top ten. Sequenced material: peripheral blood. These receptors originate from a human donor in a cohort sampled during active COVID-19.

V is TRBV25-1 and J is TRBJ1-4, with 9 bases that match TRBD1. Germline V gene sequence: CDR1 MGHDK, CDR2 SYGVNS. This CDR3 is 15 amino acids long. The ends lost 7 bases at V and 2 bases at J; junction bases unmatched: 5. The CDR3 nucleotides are TGTGCCAGCAAGAAACAGGGGGCGACTAATGAAAAACTGTTTTTT. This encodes CASKKQGATNEKLFF.

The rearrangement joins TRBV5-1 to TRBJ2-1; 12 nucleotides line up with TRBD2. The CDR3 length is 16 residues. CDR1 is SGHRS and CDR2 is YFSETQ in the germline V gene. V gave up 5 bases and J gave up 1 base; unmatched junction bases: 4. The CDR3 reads CASRTSGSASYNEQFF. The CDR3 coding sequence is TGCGCCAGCAGGACTAGCGGGAGCGCGTCCTACAATGAGCAGTTCTTC.

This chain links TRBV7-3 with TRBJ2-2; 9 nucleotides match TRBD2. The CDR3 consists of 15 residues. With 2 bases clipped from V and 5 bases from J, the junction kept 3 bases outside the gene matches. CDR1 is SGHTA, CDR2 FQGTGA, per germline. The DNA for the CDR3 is TGTGCCAGCAGCTTAGGCCTAGCGGGAACCGGGGAGCTGTTTTTT. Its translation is CASSLGLAGTGELFF. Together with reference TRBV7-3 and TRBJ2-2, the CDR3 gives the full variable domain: GAGVSQTPSNKVTEKGKYVELRCDPISGHTALYWYRQSLGQGPEFLIYFQGTGAADDSGLPNDRFFAVRPEGSVSTLKIQRTERGDSAVYLCASSLGLAGTGELFFGEGSRLTVL.

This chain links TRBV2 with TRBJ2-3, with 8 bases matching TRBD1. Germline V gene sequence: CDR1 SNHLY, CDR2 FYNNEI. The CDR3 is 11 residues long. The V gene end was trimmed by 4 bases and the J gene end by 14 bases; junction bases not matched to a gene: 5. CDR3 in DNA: TGTGCCAGCAGTGCCCAGGACAGGGCGTATTTT. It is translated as CASSAQDRAYF.

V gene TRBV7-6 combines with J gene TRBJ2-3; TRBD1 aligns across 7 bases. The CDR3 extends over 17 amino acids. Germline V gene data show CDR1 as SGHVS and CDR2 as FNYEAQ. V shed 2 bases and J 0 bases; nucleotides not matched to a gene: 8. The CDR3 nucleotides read TGTGCCAGCAGCTTAAGGGGTAGGGGGCAAAGCACAGATACGCAGTATTTT. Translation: CASSLRGRGQSTDTQYF. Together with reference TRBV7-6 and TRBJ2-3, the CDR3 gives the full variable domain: GAGVSQSPRYKVTKRGQDVALRCDPISGHVSLYWYRQALGQGPEFLTYFNYEAQQDKSGLPNDRFSAERPEGSISTLTIQRTEQRDSAMYRCASSLRGRGQSTDTQYFGPGTRLTVL.

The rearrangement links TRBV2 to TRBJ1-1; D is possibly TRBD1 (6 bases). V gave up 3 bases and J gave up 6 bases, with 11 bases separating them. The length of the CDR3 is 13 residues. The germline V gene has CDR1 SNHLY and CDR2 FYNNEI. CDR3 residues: CASSEGTRAEAFF. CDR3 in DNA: TGTGCCAGCAGTGAGGGGACAAGGGCTGAAGCTTTCTTT.

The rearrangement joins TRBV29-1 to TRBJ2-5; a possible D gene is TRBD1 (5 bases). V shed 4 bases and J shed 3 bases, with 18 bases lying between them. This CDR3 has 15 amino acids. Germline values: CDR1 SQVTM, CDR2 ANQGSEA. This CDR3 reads CSVGSLGPWEETQYF. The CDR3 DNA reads TGCAGCGTTGGTAGTTTGGGGCCCTGGGAAGAGACCCAGTACTTC.

As DNA, the CDR3 is TGTGCCAGCAGCCAAGGATTCAGGGAAGTGAATCCTGAAGCTTTCTTT. Amino acids: CASSQGFREVNPEAFF. The V and J genes are TRBV4-2 and TRBJ1-1, with a tentative D call TRBD1 (5 bases). The CDR3 has 16 residues. V dropped 1 base and J dropped 6 bases, with 18 bases sitting between them. The germline gives CDR1 LGHNA, CDR2 YNFKEQ.

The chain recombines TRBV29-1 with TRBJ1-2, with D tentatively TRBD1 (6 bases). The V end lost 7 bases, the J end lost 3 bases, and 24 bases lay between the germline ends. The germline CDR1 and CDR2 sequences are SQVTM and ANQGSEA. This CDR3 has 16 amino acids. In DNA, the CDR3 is TGCAGCGGGGGGCCCAATCCCCTCCCCAGTGACTATGGCTACACCTTC. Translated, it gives CSGGPNPLPSDYGYTF.

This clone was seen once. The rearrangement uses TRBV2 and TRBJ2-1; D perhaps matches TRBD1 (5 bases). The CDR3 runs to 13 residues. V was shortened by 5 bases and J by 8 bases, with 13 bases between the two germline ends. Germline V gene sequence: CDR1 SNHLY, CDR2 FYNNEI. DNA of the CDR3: TGTGCCAGCAGTCTTCAGGGCGGTGATGAGCAGTTCTTC. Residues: CASSLQGGDEQFF.

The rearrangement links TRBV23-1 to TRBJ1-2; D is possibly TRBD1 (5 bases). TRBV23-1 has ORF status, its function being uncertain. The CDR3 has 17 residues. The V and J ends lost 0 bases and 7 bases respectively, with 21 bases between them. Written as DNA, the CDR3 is TGCGCCAGCAGTCAATCGCAGGGTACGGTTGGAAAGGCTGGCTACACCTTC. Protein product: CASSQSQGTVGKAGYTF.

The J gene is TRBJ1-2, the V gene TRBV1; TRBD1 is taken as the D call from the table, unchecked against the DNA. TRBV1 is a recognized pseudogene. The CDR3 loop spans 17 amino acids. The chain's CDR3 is CTSSPSRDRWESRGYTF. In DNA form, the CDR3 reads TGCACCAGCAGCCCTTCTCGGGACAGGTGGGAGTCTCGAGGCTACACCTTC.

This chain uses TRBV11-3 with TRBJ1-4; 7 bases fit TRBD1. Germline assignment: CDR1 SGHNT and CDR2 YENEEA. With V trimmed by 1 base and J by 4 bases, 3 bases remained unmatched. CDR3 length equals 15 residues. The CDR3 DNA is TGTGCCAGCAGCTTAGTACAGGGGTTTAATGAAAAACTGTTTTTT. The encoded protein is CASSLVQGFNEKLFF.

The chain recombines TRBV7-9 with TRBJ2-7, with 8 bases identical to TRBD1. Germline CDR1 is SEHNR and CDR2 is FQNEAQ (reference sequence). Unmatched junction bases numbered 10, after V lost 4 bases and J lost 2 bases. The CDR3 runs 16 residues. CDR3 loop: CASSSPGQGYAYEQYF. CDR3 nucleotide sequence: TGTGCCAGCAGCTCCCCCGGACAGGGATATGCCTACGAGCAGTACTTC.

In DNA form, the CDR3 reads TGTGCCAGCAGGGCAGGGTTCGGCAATCAGCCCCAGCATTTT. It specifies CASRAGFGNQPQHF. The gene calls are TRBV27 and TRBJ1-5; perhaps TRBD1 as D (5 bases). There are 14 residues in the CDR3. CDR1 MNHEY and CDR2 SMNVEV come from the germline V gene (reference sequence). Between the trimmed V and J ends, which lost 6 bases and 2 bases, there was a span of 11 bases.

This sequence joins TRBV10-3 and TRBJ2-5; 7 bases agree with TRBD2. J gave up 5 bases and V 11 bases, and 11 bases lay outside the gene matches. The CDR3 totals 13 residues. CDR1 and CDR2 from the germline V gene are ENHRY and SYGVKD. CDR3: CASEMGSGETQYF. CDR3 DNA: TGTGCCTCCGAAATGGGTAGCGGGGAGACCCAGTACTTC.

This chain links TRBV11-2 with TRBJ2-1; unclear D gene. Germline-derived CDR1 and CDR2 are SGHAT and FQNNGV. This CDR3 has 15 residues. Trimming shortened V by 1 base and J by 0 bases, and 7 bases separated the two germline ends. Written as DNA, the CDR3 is TGTGCCAGCAGCTTAGCCTCGAGCTCCTACAATGAGCAGTTCTTC. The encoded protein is CASSLASSSYNEQFF.

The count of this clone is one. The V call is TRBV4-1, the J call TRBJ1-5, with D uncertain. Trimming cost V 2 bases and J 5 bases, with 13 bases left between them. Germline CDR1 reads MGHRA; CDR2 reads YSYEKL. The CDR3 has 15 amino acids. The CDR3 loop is CASSQSAQKDQPQHF. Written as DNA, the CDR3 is TGCGCCAGCAGCCAATCCGCCCAGAAAGATCAGCCCCAGCATTTT.

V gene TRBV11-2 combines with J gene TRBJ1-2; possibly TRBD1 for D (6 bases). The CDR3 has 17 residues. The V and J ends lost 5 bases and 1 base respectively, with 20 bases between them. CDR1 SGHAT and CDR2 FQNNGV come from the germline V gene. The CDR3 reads CASSPGGGRVHNYGYTF. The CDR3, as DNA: TGTGCCAGCAGCCCCGGGGGGGGCAGGGTCCATAACTATGGCTACACCTTC.

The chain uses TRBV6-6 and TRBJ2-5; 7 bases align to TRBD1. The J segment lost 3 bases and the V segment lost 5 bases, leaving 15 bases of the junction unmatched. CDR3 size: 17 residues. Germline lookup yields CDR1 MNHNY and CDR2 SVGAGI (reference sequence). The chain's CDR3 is CASSLGGAWTGEETQYF. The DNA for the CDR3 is TGTGCCAGCAGTCTAGGGGGCGCCTGGACAGGCGAAGAGACCCAGTACTTC.

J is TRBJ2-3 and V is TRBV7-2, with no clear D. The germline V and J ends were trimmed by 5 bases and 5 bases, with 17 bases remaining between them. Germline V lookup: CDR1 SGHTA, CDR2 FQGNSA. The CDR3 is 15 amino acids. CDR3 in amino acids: CASSRLAFSLDTQYF. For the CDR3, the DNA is TGTGCCAGCAGCCGGTTAGCATTTTCACTAGATACGCAGTATTTT.

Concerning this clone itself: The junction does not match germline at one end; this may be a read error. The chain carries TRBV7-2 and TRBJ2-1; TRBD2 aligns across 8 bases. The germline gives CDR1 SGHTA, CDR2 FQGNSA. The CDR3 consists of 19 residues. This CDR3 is CASSLSSLGLREVYNEQFF. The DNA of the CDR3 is TGTGCCAGCAGCTTAAGCTCACTAGGTCTGCGGGAGGTCTACAATGAGCAATTCTTC.

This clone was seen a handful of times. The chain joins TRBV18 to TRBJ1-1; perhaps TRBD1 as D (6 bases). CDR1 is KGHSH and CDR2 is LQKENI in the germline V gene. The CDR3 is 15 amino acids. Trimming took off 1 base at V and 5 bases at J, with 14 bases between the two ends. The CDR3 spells CASSPLKGEGTEAFF. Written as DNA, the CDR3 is TGTGCCAGCTCACCACTAAAGGGGGAGGGTACTGAAGCTTTCTTT.

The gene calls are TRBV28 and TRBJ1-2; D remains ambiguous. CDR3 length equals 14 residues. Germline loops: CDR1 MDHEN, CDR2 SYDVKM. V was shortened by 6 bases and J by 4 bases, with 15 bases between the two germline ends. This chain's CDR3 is CASRLGPGGYGYTF. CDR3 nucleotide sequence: TGTGCCAGCAGACTGGGCCCCGGAGGCTATGGCTACACCTTC.

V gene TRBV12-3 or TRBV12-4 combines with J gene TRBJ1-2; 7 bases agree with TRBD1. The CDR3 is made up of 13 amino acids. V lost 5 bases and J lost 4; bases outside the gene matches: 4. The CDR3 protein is CASSPDRVYGYTF. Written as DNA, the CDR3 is TGTGCCAGCAGTCCCGACAGGGTCTATGGCTACACCTTC.

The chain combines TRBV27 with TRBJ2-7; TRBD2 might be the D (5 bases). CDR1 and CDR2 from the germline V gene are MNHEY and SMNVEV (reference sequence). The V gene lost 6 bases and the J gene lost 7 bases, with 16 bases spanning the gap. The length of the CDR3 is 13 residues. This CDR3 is CASSHGRGREQYF. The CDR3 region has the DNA TGTGCCAGCAGCCATGGACGGGGAAGGGAGCAGTACTTC.

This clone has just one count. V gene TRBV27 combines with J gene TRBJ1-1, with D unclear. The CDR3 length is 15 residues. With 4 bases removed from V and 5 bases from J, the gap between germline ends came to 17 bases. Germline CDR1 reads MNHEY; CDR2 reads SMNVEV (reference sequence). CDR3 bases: TGTGCCAGCAGTTCCCCGGACGGGGTCGGAACTGAAGCTTTCTTT. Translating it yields CASSSPDGVGTEAFF.

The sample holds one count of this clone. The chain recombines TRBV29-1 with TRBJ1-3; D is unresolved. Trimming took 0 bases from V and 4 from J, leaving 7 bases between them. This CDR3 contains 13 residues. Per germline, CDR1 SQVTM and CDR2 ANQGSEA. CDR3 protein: CSVEETRGNTIYF. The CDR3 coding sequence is TGCAGCGTTGAAGAAACCAGGGGAAACACCATATATTTT.

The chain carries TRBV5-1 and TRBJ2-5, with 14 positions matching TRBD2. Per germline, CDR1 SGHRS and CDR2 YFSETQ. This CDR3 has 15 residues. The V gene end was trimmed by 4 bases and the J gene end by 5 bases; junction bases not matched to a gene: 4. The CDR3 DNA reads TGCGCCAGCAGCGGACTAGCGGGAGGCCGGGAGACCCAGTACTTC. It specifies CASSGLAGGRETQYF.

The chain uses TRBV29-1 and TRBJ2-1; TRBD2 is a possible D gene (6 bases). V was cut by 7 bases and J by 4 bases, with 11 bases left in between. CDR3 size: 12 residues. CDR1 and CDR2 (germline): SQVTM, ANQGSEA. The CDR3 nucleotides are TGCAGCGCCGTAGCGGTTTACAATGAGCAGTTCTTC. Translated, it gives CSAVAVYNEQFF.

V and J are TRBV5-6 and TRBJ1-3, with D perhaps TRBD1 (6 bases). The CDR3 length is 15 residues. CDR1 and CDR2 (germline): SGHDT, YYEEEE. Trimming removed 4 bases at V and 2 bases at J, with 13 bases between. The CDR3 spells CASSLLQGTGNTIYF. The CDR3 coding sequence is TGTGCCAGCAGCCTCCTACAGGGAACTGGAAACACCATATATTTT.

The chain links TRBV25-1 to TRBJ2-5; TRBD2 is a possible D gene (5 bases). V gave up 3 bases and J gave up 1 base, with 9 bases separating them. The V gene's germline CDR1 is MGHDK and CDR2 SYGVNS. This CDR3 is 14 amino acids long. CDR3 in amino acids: CASSEPGFQETQYF. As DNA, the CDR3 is TGTGCCAGCAGTGAGCCGGGGTTCCAAGAGACCCAGTACTTC.